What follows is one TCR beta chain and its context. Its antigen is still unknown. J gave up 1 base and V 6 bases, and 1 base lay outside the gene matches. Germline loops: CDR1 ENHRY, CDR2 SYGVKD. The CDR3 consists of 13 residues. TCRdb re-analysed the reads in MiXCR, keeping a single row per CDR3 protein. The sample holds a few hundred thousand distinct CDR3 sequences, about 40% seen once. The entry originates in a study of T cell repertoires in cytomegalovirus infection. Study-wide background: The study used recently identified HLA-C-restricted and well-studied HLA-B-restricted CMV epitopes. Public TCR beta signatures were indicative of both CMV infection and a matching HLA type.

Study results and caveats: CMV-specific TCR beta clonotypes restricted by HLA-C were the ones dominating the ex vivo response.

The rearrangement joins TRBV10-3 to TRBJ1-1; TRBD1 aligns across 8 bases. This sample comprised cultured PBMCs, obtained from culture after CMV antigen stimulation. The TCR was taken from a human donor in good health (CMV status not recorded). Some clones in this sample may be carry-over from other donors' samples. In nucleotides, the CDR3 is TGTGCCATCAGGGGACAGGAGAACACTGAAGCTTTCTTT. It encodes CAIRGQENTEAFF.